These 28 T cell receptor beta chains were all obtained from the same sample, sequenced in a study of blood T cells in healthy people across ages. PCR was performed a second time for roughly 7 to 12 cycles using a sample-barcoded 5' primer and a J-beta primer mix. TCRdb itself ran the 5' RACE reads through MiXCR, one entry per CDR3 protein. This table holds around 1,600,000 distinct CDR3 sequences, approximately 43% found once. The sequenced sample was blood. These receptors came from a woman under 30 in good health.

This clonotype has only one observation. V gene TRBV20-1 combines with J gene TRBJ1-5; TRBD1 matches at 7 bases. CDR3 length: 14 residues. The germline gives CDR1 DFQATT, CDR2 SNEGSKA (reference sequence). The J segment lost 5 bases and the V segment lost 3 bases, leaving 7 bases of the junction unmatched. CDR3 in DNA: TGCAGTGCTAGGGGCGTAGGGGGCGATCAGCCCCAGCATTTT. This gives the protein CSARGVGGDQPQHF.

This clonotype was counted many times. DNA for the CDR3: TGTGCCAGCAGCGTAGCCCCAGCGGGGGCAGGCAAAAACATTCAGTACTTC. Its translation: CASSVAPAGAGKNIQYF. This chain links TRBV9 with TRBJ2-4; 8 nucleotides line up with TRBD2. The V gene's germline CDR1 is SGDLS and CDR2 YYNGEE. The CDR3 length is 17 residues. V trimming: 0 bases; J trimming: 3 bases; junction bases outside the gene matches: 8.

This clonotype was recorded a few times. The chain recombines TRBV2 with TRBJ2-5; TRBD1 aligns across 7 bases. The germline V gene has CDR1 SNHLY and CDR2 FYNNEI. The CDR3 is 13 residues long. V lost 6 bases to trimming and J lost 4 bases; unmatched junction nucleotides: 5. CDR3 in amino acids: CASRSRGRETQYF. CDR3 nucleotides: TGTGCCAGCAGATCCAGGGGGAGAGAGACCCAGTACTTC.

This clonotype was picked up a small number of times. The chain couples TRBV18 to TRBJ2-1; no clear D gene. The germline CDR1 and CDR2 sequences are KGHSH and LQKENI. V lost 3 bases to trimming and J lost 5 bases, with 11 bases between them. This CDR3 has 14 residues. The CDR3 DNA follows: TGTGCCAGCTCACCCCTGGGTGCGGACAATGAGCAGTTCTTC. Translating it yields CASSPLGADNEQFF. The variable domain in full, with the rest retrieved from reference TRBV18 and TRBJ2-1, is NAGVMQNPRHLVRRRGQEARLRCSPMKGHSHVYWYRQLPEEGLKFMVYLQKENIIDESGMPKERFSAEFPKEGPSILRIQQVVRGDSAAYFCASSPLGADNEQFFGPGTRLTVL.

A few counts support this clonotype. This chain joins TRBV4-3 and TRBJ2-3; D call uncertain. CDR1 is LGHNA, CDR2 YSLEER, per germline. Trimming removed 5 bases from V and 0 bases from J, with 9 bases in between. The CDR3 has 14 residues. The CDR3 loop is CASSYHSSTDTQYF. The CDR3 coding sequence is TGCGCCAGCAGCTACCACAGTAGCACAGATACGCAGTATTTT.

This clonotype has more than one count but fewer than ten. This chain links TRBV29-1 with TRBJ2-5, with unresolved D. CDR3 length equals 14 residues. V dropped 7 bases and J dropped 2 bases, with 17 bases sitting between them. CDR1 is SQVTM and CDR2 is ANQGSEA in the germline V gene. The CDR3 sequence is CSAKDDLSQETQYF. In nucleotides, the CDR3 is TGCAGCGCTAAGGACGACCTCTCGCAAGAGACCCAGTACTTC.

This clonotype was found many times. The chain is built from TRBV20-1 and TRBJ2-1, with a tentative D call TRBD2 (6 bases). The CDR3 length is 15 residues. The germline gives CDR1 DFQATT, CDR2 SNEGSKA (reference sequence). V was shortened by 0 bases and J by 0 bases, with 9 bases between the two germline ends. CDR3 in amino acids: CSARDLASSYNEQFF. In DNA, the CDR3 is TGCAGTGCTAGAGATCTAGCGAGCTCCTACAATGAGCAGTTCTTC.

For the CDR3, the DNA is TGTGCCAGCAGCCCTTGGACTAGCATCGCAGATACGCAGTATTTT. Protein product: CASSPWTSIADTQYF. V and J are TRBV9 and TRBJ2-3; TRBD2 matches 8 bases. With V trimmed by 4 bases and J by 4 bases, 8 bases remained unmatched. Germline lookup yields CDR1 SGDLS and CDR2 YYNGEE. The CDR3 runs to 15 residues.

The J gene is TRBJ2-5, the V gene TRBV4-2; the D is unclear. Judging by the DNA end, TRBJ2-7 fits better; the J call may be wrong. The CDR3 runs 12 residues. CDR1 and CDR2 from the germline V gene are LGHNA and YNFKEQ. In DNA, the CDR3 is TGTGCCAGCAGCCAAACCCACTACGAGCAGTACTTC. This codes for CASSQTHYEQYF.

This clonotype was counted a single time. CDR3 loop: CSAGLAGFVGEQYF. In nucleotides, the CDR3 is TGCAGTGCTGGACTTGCGGGTTTCGTTGGTGAGCAGTACTTC. V and J are TRBV20-1 and TRBJ2-7, with D tentatively TRBD2 (5 bases). V lost 5 bases, J lost 7 bases, and 21 bases lay in between. This CDR3 has 14 amino acids. The V gene's germline CDR1 is DFQATT and CDR2 SNEGSKA (reference sequence).

The CDR3 nucleotides are TGTGCCAGCAGTACCCCAACCTCAAGTAATTCACCCCTCCACTTT. This codes for CASSTPTSSNSPLHF. V and J are TRBV6-6 and TRBJ1-6; D is uncertain. Trimming removed 5 bases from V and 6 bases from J, with 14 bases in between. Germline V gives CDR1 MNHNY, CDR2 SVGAGI (reference sequence). The length of the CDR3 is 15 residues.

The gene calls are TRBV10-3 and TRBJ2-7; D not certain. CDR3 size: 14 residues. V shed 10 bases and J shed 7 bases, with 23 bases lying between them. CDR1 ENHRY and CDR2 SYGVKD come from the germline V gene. The CDR3 region is CATKTEAPGNEQYF. Here the CDR3 DNA reads TGTGCCACCAAGACTGAGGCCCCTGGTAATGAGCAGTACTTC.

The genes are TRBV7-2 and TRBJ2-2, with 7 bases aligning to TRBD2. CDR3 size: 16 residues. Germline V lookup: CDR1 SGHTA, CDR2 FQGNSA. J lost 7 bases, V lost 2 bases, and 10 bases had no gene match. The CDR3 sequence: CASSLIGGGYGGELFF. As DNA, the CDR3 is TGTGCCAGCAGCTTAATAGGCGGGGGATACGGCGGGGAGCTGTTTTTT.

In its sample, this clonotype was seen a few times. CDR3 protein: CASSPVVAGVQEQYF. The CDR3 nucleotides read TGTGCCAGCAGCCCAGTAGTAGCGGGAGTACAAGAGCAGTACTTC. The V call is TRBV9, the J call TRBJ2-7, with TRBD2 matching 9 bases. V gave up 4 bases and J gave up 7 bases; unmatched junction bases: 12. Germline V gene data show CDR1 as SGDLS and CDR2 as YYNGEE. The CDR3 consists of 15 residues.

The chain joins TRBV9 to TRBJ2-3; 7 positions match TRBD2. The CDR3 runs to 16 residues. Per the germline V gene, CDR1 is SGDLS and CDR2 is YYNGEE. The junction had 11 bases not matched to a gene; V was cut back by 1 base and J by 6 bases. The CDR3 bases are TGTGCCAGCAGCGTAACGGGTAGCGGGCATCAGGATACGCAGTATTTT. Amino acid sequence: CASSVTGSGHQDTQYF.

The sample holds a few counts of this clonotype. This chain links TRBV20-1 with TRBJ2-5; 7 positions match TRBD2. The CDR3 has 15 residues. The trim removed 1 base at V and 5 bases at J, leaving 10 bases unmatched. Germline V gene data show CDR1 as DFQATT and CDR2 as SNEGSKA (reference sequence). For the CDR3, the DNA is TGCAGTGCTAGAGTTCCCGGGGGGTCTAGGGAGACCCAGTACTTC. Translation gives CSARVPGGSRETQYF.

The chain recombines TRBV14 with TRBJ2-4, with 9 bases lining up with TRBD2. Germline trimming cut 6 bases from V and 13 bases from J; bases unmatched to any gene: 13. Germline CDR1 reads SGHDN; CDR2 reads FVKESK. The CDR3 length is 14 residues. CDR3 in DNA: TGTGCCAGCAGTCCGAGCGGGAGGATAGGGGAGCAGTACTTC. It encodes CASSPSGRIGEQYF. The entire variable domain, with the rest obtained from reference TRBV14 and TRBJ2-4, is as follows: EAGVTQFPSHSVIEKGQTVTLRCDPISGHDNLYWYRRVMGKEIKFLLHFVKESKQDESGMPNNRFLAERTGGTYSTLKVQPAELEDSGVYFCASSPSGRIGEQYFGAGTRLSVL.

The chain carries TRBV4-1 and TRBJ2-3; the D call may be TRBD1 or TRBD2 (5 bases each). The CDR3 is 13 residues long. Trimming cost V 3 bases and J 14 bases, with 18 bases left between them. CDR1 MGHRA and CDR2 YSYEKL come from the germline V gene. CDR3 nucleotides: TGCGCCAGCAGCCAGGCACCGGGACGAGACTCGTATTTT. This encodes CASSQAPGRDSYF.

The table lists this clonotype with a few counts. The V and J genes are TRBV28 and TRBJ1-5; 7 bases align to TRBD1. The CDR3 has 13 residues. From germline, CDR1 is MDHEN and CDR2 SYDVKM. V gave up 4 bases and J gave up 8 bases; unmatched junction bases: 5. The CDR3 bases are TGTGCCAGCAGTTCACAGGGGAGAGAGCCCCAGCATTTT. The encoded protein is CASSSQGREPQHF. Together with reference TRBV28 and TRBJ1-5, the CDR3 gives the full variable domain: DVKVTQSSRYLVKRTGEKVFLECVQDMDHENMFWYRQDPGLGLRLIYFSYDVKMKEKGDIPEGYSVSREKKERFSLILESASTNQTSMYLCASSSQGREPQHFGDGTRLSIL.

This clonotype appeared many times. The chain combines TRBV4-1 with TRBJ1-2; TRBD1 matches at 11 bases. The V and J ends lost 2 bases and 5 bases, in that order; junction bases with no gene match: 4. CDR3 size: 15 residues. CDR1 is MGHRA and CDR2 is YSYEKL in the germline V gene. CDR3 coding DNA: TGCGCCAGCAGCCAAAGGACAGGGGGCGGATATGGCTACACCTTC. This gives the protein CASSQRTGGGYGYTF.

This chain links TRBV27 with TRBJ2-7, with 9 bases that match TRBD1. Germline V CDR1 and CDR2: MNHEY, SMNVEV (reference sequence). After removal of 3 bases from V and 2 bases from J, the junction contained 5 bases not matched to a gene. This CDR3 comprises 15 residues. CDR3 sequence reads: CASSFGTGNAYEQYF. In DNA form, the CDR3 reads TGTGCCAGCAGTTTTGGGACAGGGAATGCCTACGAGCAGTACTTC.

This clonotype was recorded a few times. This CDR3 reads CASSLSGAFYGYTF. The CDR3 nucleotides are TGTGCCAGCAGCTTAAGCGGGGCGTTCTATGGCTACACCTTC. The rearrangement uses TRBV13 and TRBJ1-2; TRBD1 is a possible D gene (5 bases). The CDR3 spans 14 residues. CDR1 PRHDT and CDR2 FYEKMQ come from the germline V gene (reference sequence). Trimming took off 2 bases at V and 4 bases at J, with 11 bases between the two ends.

This clonotype was recorded a few times. The chain carries TRBV29-1 and TRBJ1-4; 10 bases map to TRBD1. Germline lookup yields CDR1 SQVTM and CDR2 ANQGSEA. The CDR3 runs to 14 residues. V gave up 3 bases and J gave up 8 bases; unmatched junction bases: 6. CDR3 residues: CSVEEWTGGEKLFF. The CDR3 DNA reads TGCAGCGTTGAGGAGTGGACAGGGGGGGAAAAACTGTTTTTT. Supplemented by reference TRBV29-1 and TRBJ1-4, the full variable domain reads SAVISQKPSRDICQRGTSLTIQCQVDSQVTMMFWYRQQPGQSLTLIATANQGSEATYESGFVIDKFPISRPNLTFSTLTVSNMSPEDSSIYLCSVEEWTGGEKLFFGSGTQLSVL.

The chain recombines TRBV7-2 with TRBJ2-1; TRBD2 matches at 10 bases. CDR1 and CDR2 from the germline V gene are SGHTA and FQGNSA. V lost 8 bases, J lost 7 bases, and 8 bases stayed unmatched. The CDR3 consists of 14 residues. The CDR3 protein is CASRSQREGNEQFF. CDR3 sequence (DNA): TGTGCCAGCCGCTCTCAGCGGGAGGGAAATGAGCAGTTCTTC. Full variable domain (missing parts from reference TRBV7-2 and TRBJ2-1): GAGVSQSPSNKVTEKGKDVELRCDPISGHTALYWYRQSLGQGLEFLIYFQGNSAPDKSGLPSDRFSAERTGGSVSTLTIQRTQQEDSAVYLCASRSQREGNEQFFGPGTRLTVL.

This clonotype was seen a handful of times. V and J are TRBV7-9 and TRBJ2-3, with no clear D. The CDR3 sequence is 14 residues long. Per the germline V gene, CDR1 is SEHNR and CDR2 is FQNEAQ (reference sequence). Trimming took off 1 base at V and 2 bases at J, with 7 bases between the two ends. CDR3 bases: TGTGCCAGCAGCTTAGTACACTTCACAGATACGCAGTATTTT. Translating gives CASSLVHFTDTQYF.

This clonotype showed up many times. This chain uses TRBV30 with TRBJ2-3; D possibly corresponds to TRBD2 (5 bases). The CDR3 consists of 15 residues. Germline lookup yields CDR1 GTSNPN and CDR2 SVGIG (reference sequence). V lost 1 base and J lost 6, with 17 bases in between. Here the CDR3 DNA reads TGTGCCTGGAGTGGTACGGACGGGGTCGAGGATACGCAGTATTTT. Its translation: CAWSGTDGVEDTQYF.

A few counts support this clonotype. The J gene is TRBJ1-2, the V gene TRBV9; tentatively, D is TRBD1 (5 bases). Germline CDR1 SGDLS, CDR2 YYNGEE. This CDR3 region has 15 residues. V gave up 3 bases and J gave up 8 bases, with 20 bases separating them. This CDR3 reads CASSAPSWRGTGYTF. The CDR3 region has the DNA TGTGCCAGCAGCGCACCCTCTTGGAGAGGGACCGGCTACACCTTC.

The genes are TRBV28 and TRBJ2-1; D could derive from TRBD1 or TRBD2 (6 bases each). Germline CDR1 reads MDHEN; CDR2 reads SYDVKM. This CDR3 has 15 amino acids. V lost 4 bases, J lost 2 bases, and 12 bases lay in between. The CDR3 DNA reads TGTGCCAGCAGTTCAGGGGACTCGGCCTACAATGAGCAGTTCTTC. This codes for CASSSGDSAYNEQFF.